Included here is one T cell receptor (beta chain) sequence, with context. Its antigen remains unidentified. No base qualities exist here, and no much larger clone lies one base off it. The study included five infectious villitis placentae (four with confirmed cytomegalovirus and one with Toxoplasma gondii), and these placentae were not matched to the other groups. The mothers in the infectious villitis group were younger, carried smaller fetuses, and either delivered preterm or experienced intrauterine demise in two cases. After delivery, the placentae were collected and evaluated both grossly and histologically, and only then was archival tissue selected. Five 10-micron scrolls were cut from each FFPE block, and DNA was isolated using the AllPrep DNA/RNA FFPE Tissue kit. DNA concentration and purity were evaluated by NanoDrop, whereas RNA quality was assessed on a Bioanalyzer. From the cysteine up to the phenylalanine, the CDR3 has a length of 16 residues. Only the CDR3 part of the read is kept: 48 bases, read in frame from the first base. Per the germline V gene, SGHTA is the CDR1 and FQGNSA is the CDR2. V lost 5 bases and J lost 7 bases, and the count of bases not matched to a germline gene is 10.

This sample was included in a study of T cells in placental villitis. In the study overall: The study tested an allograft-versus-infection hypothesis by comparing placental TCR-beta repertoires in villitis of unknown etiology, unaffected controls matched for gestational age, and infectious villitis.

TCR-beta CDR3 regions were amplified from genomic DNA with the immunoSEQ v4 bias-controlled multiplex PCR assay, run blinded to group allocation. Reference gene primers were added alongside TCR-beta primers to estimate nucleated cell and T cell quantities per sample. Sequencing of the libraries was performed on an Illumina MiSeq with a 100-cycle paired-end protocol. The paper's data handling went like this. Diversity and richness were calculated in immunoSEQ Analyzer software, with richness determined by iChao1 and clonality derived from Pielou evenness and Shannon diversity (0-1, with higher values meaning less diverse). CDR3 amino acid sequences together with V/J genes were queried against VDJdb for CMV, EBV and influenza A specificities, with confidence 3 and substitution 2 applied. TCR-beta amino acid clonotype overlap between villitis of unknown etiology, infectious villitis and control repertoires was assessed with the Morisita-Horn index. The table was pulled from immuneACCESS by TCRdb, which kept in-frame rearrangements only. Such tables lose some clones; where checked, under half of the loss comes from unresolved V genes, and the rest has no known cause. D and trimming come from the DNA, and the V and J calls and clone size come from that table. In this sample the table shows about 6,300 clones, roughly 73% of which occur a single time. The leading ten clones occupy about 8.6% of the sample.

Findings and caveats that apply to the study as a whole: CMV-specific clone frequencies were higher in infectious CMV cases than in villitis of unknown etiology (roughly 0.011 vs 0.001), which did not differ from controls. Because the paraffin blocks included small amounts of decidua, some of the captured T cells, particularly in controls, may have been decidual rather than villous infiltrates. Sequencing bulk tissue made it impossible to distinguish helper, regulatory or cytotoxic T cells or to tell maternal from fetal T cells, and the approach excluded gamma-delta receptors.

This TCR derives from a human patient with infectious villitis; the placental T cells may come from both mother and fetus. The receptor chain draws on TRBV7-2 and TRBJ2-1; TRBD1 agrees with 11 junctional bases. The source material was placental tissue containing maternal and fetal cells. The sequenced DNA: TGTGCCAGCAGCCCTGGACAGGGGGCGCTTTTAAATGAGCAGTTCTTC. Translated, it reads CASSPGQGALLNEQFF.